This T cell receptor (beta chain) was sequenced in a study of T cell responses to AZD1222 COVID-19 vaccine. General study results and limits: Compared with day 0, the breadth and depth of the Spike-specific TCR repertoire rose significantly after two doses of AZD1222.

Measured with immunoSEQ multiplex PCR; TCRdb has only the in-frame clones, and not every one. The profile shows about 140,000 clones, roughly 89% of them singletons. In regard to this clone: The antigen is undetermined.

Germline loops: CDR1 LNHDA, CDR2 SQIVND (reference sequence). Losses at the gene ends were 5 bases for V and 5 bases for J; bases not matched to a gene: 7. The CDR3 contains 15 residues. Sequenced material: peripheral blood, taken on day 0 of AZD1222 vaccination. This clonotype originated in an adult in good health. The rearrangement links TRBV19 to TRBJ1-5; 9 bases are a match to TRBD1. The CDR3: CASSGYDRGDQPQHF. The CDR3 DNA is TGTGCCAGTAGTGGGTATGACAGGGGGGATCAGCCCCAGCATTTT.